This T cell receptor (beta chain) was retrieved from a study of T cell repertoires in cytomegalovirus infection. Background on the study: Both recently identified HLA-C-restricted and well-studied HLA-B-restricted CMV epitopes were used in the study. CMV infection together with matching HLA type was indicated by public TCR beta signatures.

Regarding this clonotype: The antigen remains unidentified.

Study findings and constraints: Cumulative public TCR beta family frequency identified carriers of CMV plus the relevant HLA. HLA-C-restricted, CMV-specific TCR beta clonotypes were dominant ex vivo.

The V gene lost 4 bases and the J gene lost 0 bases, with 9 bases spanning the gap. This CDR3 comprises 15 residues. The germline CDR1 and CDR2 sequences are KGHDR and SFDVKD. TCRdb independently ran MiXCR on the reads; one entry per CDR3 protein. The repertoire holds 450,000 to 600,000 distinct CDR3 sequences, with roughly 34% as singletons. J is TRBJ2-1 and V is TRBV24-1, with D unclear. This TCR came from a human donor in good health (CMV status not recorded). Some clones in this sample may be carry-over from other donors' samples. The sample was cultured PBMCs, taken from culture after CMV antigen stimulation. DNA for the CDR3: TGTGCCACCAGTGACCTCGTAAGCTCCTACAATGAGCAGTTCTTC. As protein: CATSDLVSSYNEQFF.